A single sample gave rise to the 14 T cell receptor beta chains below, sequenced in a study of blood T cell repertoires in COVID-19. Only in-frame clones appear in the TCRdb table, and some are missing; sequencing was by immunoSEQ multiplex PCR. The sample holds fewer than 200,000 clones, roughly four fifths seen once. The material sequenced was peripheral blood. Receptors originate from a woman between 65 and 79 years old with COVID-19, enrolled during active disease.

V and J are TRBV10-2 and TRBJ2-2, with TRBD2 matching over 8 bases. CDR3 length: 14 residues. V gave up 4 bases and J gave up 5 bases; unmatched junction bases: 3. Germline V CDR1 and CDR2: WSHSY, SAAADI. The CDR3 is CASSASGSTGELFF. CDR3 nucleotide sequence: TGCGCCAGCAGTGCCAGCGGGAGTACCGGGGAGCTGTTTTTT.

The table lists this clone with a few counts. This chain uses TRBV11-2 with TRBJ1-3, with 9 positions matching TRBD1. J gave up 4 bases and V 5 bases, and 6 bases lay outside the gene matches. Germline V gene sequence: CDR1 SGHAT, CDR2 FQNNGV. CDR3 length equals 15 residues. This CDR3 reads CASSQNRGQGNTIYF. As DNA, the CDR3 is TGTGCCAGCAGCCAGAACAGGGGGCAAGGAAACACCATATATTTT.

This chain joins TRBV6-6 and TRBJ2-3, with 9 bases that match TRBD1. Germline CDR1 MNHNY, CDR2 SVGAGI (reference sequence). V shed 6 bases and J 5 bases; nucleotides not matched to a gene: 6. This CDR3 has 14 amino acids. The CDR3 DNA reads TGTGCCAGCAGCCCCCGGACAGGGGAAGATACGCAGTATTTT. Amino acids: CASSPRTGEDTQYF.

As for this clone: The junction does not match germline at one end; this may be a read error. The V call is TRBV2, the J call TRBJ2-7; a possible D gene is TRBD2 (5 bases). The germline V gene has CDR1 SNHLY and CDR2 FYNNEI. The CDR3 has 13 residues. The CDR3 nucleotides read TGTGCCAGCAGGGAAGGGAGTAACTACGAGCAGTACTTC. Encoded protein: CASREGSNYEQYF.

The gene calls are TRBV18 and TRBJ2-3; 7 bases fit TRBD2. This CDR3 is built from 14 residues. V gave up 6 bases and J gave up 4 bases; unmatched junction bases: 7. From germline, CDR1 is KGHSH and CDR2 LQKENI. CDR3 in amino acids: CASSPGRGSDTQYF. The CDR3 DNA is TGTGCCAGCTCCCCTGGGAGGGGATCAGATACGCAGTATTTT.

The V gene is TRBV20-1, the J gene TRBJ2-5, with 9 bases aligning to TRBD2. CDR1 and CDR2 from the germline V gene are DFQATT and SNEGSKA (reference sequence). V lost 3 bases, J lost 4 bases, and 12 bases stayed unmatched. CDR3 length equals 16 residues. CDR3 bases: TGCAGTGCTAGTACAGCCTTAGCGGGAGCTAGAGAGACCCAGTACTTC. Amino acids: CSASTALAGARETQYF.

The chain couples TRBV25-1 to TRBJ1-3; D perhaps matches TRBD1 (6 bases). Trimming pared 5 bases from V and 3 bases from J, leaving 14 bases between. This CDR3 is built from 15 residues. Per the germline V gene, CDR1 is MGHDK and CDR2 is SYGVNS. The CDR3 loop reads CASSQDSLGGNTIYF. CDR3 bases: TGTGCCAGCAGTCAGGACAGTCTGGGTGGAAACACCATATATTTT.

The V gene is TRBV7-8, the J gene TRBJ2-7, with D possibly being TRBD2 (6 bases). Germline V gene lookup returns CDR1 SGHVS and CDR2 FQNEAQ. The CDR3 length is 13 residues. Between the trimmed V and J ends, which lost 5 bases and 3 bases, there was a span of 11 bases. The CDR3 sequence is CASSASVGYEQYF. CDR3 coding DNA: TGTGCCAGCAGCGCTAGCGTGGGCTACGAGCAGTACTTC. The whole variable domain, remainder taken from reference TRBV7-8 and TRBJ2-7, is GAGVSQSPRYKVAKRGQDVALRCDPISGHVSLFWYQQALGQGPEFLTYFQNEAQLDKSGLPSDRFFAERPEGSVSTLKIQRTQQEDSAVYLCASSASVGYEQYFGPGTRLTVT.

The chain employs TRBV10-2 and TRBJ2-1; a possible D gene is TRBD2 (6 bases). Germline V gene sequence: CDR1 WSHSY, CDR2 SAAADI. This CDR3 is 14 amino acids long. V lost 7 bases and J 1 base, leaving 11 bases between the germline ends. CDR3 nucleotide sequence: TGCGCCAGCAACCCCGGGACTTCCTACAATGAGCAGTTCTTC. It yields the protein CASNPGTSYNEQFF.

This rearrangement joins TRBV6-2 or TRBV6-3 to TRBJ2-4; a possible D gene is TRBD2 (6 bases). This CDR3 contains 19 residues. CDR1 and CDR2 from the germline V gene are MNHEY and SVGEGT. The ends were cut back, 5 bases at V and 1 base at J, with 24 bases in the middle. CDR3 DNA: TGTGCCAGCAGTGGTAGACTAGTCTCTATTAAACGGGCCAAAAACATTCAGTACTTC. Translation gives CASSGRLVSIKRAKNIQYF.

V and J are TRBV11-3 and TRBJ2-7; no clear D. CDR1 is SGHNT and CDR2 is YENEEA in the germline V gene. The CDR3 totals 13 residues. V dropped 3 bases and J dropped 0 bases, with 6 bases sitting between them. The CDR3 nucleotides are TGTGCCAGCAGCTTTAGTGTCTCCTACGAGCAGTACTTC. This gives the protein CASSFSVSYEQYF. Drawing the rest from reference TRBV11-3 and TRBJ2-7, the complete variable domain is EAGVVQSPRYKIIEKKQPVAFWCNPISGHNTLYWYLQNLGQGPELLIRYENEEAVDDSQLPKDRFSAERLKGVDSTLKIQPAELGDSAVYLCASSFSVSYEQYFGPGTRLTVT.

In its sample, this clone was seen once. The chain recombines TRBV28 with TRBJ1-4, with D possibly TRBD1 on 5 matching bases. The CDR3 sequence is 16 residues long. Deletions cut 3 bases from V and 6 bases from J, with 17 bases between. Germline lookup yields CDR1 MDHEN and CDR2 SYDVKM. The CDR3 spells CASSFRVGGPDEKLFF. The CDR3 DNA reads as TGTGCCAGCAGTTTCAGGGTGGGAGGGCCGGATGAAAAACTGTTTTTT.

A few counts support this clone. The chain employs TRBV2 and TRBJ1-6; D is unresolved. Trimming left V 7 bases short and J 10 bases short, with 17 bases between. Germline assignment: CDR1 SNHLY and CDR2 FYNNEI. The CDR3 totals 14 residues. The CDR3 region is CASTGGIYQSPLHF. CDR3 sequence (DNA): TGTGCCAGCACGGGAGGGATCTACCAATCACCCCTCCACTTT.

The V gene is TRBV7-8, the J gene TRBJ2-5; perhaps TRBD2 as D (6 bases). This CDR3 is built from 15 residues. Germline CDR1 reads SGHVS; CDR2 reads FQNEAQ. Trimming shortened V by 5 bases and J by 4 bases, and 17 bases separated the two germline ends. CDR3 sequence: CASSRLPGSPETQYF. The CDR3 DNA reads TGTGCCAGCAGCCGACTTCCCGGGAGCCCAGAGACCCAGTACTTC.